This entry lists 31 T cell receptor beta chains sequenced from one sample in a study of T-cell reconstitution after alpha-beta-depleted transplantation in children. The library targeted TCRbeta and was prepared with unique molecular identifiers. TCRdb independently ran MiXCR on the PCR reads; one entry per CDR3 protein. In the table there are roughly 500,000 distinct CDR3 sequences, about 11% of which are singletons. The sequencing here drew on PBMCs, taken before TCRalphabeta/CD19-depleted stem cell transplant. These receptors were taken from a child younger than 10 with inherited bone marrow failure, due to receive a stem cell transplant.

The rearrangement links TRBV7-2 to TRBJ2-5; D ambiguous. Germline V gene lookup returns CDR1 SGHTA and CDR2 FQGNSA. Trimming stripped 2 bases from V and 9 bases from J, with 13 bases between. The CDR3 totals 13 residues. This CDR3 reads CASSLTKSEAQYF. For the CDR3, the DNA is TGTGCCAGCAGCTTAACGAAAAGCGAGGCCCAGTACTTC.

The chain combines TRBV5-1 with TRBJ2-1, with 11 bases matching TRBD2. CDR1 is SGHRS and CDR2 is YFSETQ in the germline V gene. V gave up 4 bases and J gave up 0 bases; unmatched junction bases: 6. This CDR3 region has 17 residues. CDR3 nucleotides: TGCGCCAGCAGCCCCGGGACTAGCGGTTACTCCTACAATGAGCAGTTCTTC. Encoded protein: CASSPGTSGYSYNEQFF.

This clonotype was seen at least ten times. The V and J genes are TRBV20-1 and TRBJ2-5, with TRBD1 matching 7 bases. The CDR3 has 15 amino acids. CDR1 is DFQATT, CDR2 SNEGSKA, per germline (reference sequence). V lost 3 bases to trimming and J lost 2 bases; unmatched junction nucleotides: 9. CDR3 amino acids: CSARGDRDRQETQYF. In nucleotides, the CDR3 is TGCAGTGCTAGGGGAGATCGGGACAGACAAGAGACCCAGTACTTC.

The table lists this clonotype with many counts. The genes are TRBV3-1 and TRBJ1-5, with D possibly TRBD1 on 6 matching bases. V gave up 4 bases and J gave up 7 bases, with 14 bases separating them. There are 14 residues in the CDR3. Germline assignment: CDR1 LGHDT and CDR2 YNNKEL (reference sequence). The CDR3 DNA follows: TGTGCCAGCAGCCCCGGGGGGGGGCAGCAGCCCCAGCATTTT. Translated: CASSPGGGQQPQHF.

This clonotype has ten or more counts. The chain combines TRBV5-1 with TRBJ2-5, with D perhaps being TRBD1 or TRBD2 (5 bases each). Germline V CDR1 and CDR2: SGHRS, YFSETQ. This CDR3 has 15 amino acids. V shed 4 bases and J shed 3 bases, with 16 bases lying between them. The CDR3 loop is CASSALTGTEETQYF. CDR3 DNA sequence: TGCGCCAGCAGCGCACTGACCGGGACGGAAGAGACCCAGTACTTC. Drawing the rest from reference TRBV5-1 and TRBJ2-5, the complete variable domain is KAGVTQTPRYLIKTRGQQVTLSCSPISGHRSVSWYQQTPGQGLQFLFEYFSETQRNKGNFPGRFSGRQFSNSRSEMNVSTLELGDSALYLCASSALTGTEETQYFGPGTRLLVL.

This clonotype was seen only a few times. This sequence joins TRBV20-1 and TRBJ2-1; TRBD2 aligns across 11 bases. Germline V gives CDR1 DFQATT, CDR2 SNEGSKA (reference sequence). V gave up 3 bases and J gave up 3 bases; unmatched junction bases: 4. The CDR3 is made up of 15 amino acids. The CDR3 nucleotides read TGCAGTGCTAGTTACGGGACTAGCGGCTACAATGAGCAGTTCTTC. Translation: CSASYGTSGYNEQFF.

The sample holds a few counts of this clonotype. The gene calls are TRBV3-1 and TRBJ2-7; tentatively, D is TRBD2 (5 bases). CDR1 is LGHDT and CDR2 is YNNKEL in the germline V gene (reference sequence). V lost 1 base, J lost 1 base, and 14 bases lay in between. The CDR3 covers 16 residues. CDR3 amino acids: CASSQVRSGPSYEQYF. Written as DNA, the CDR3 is TGTGCCAGCAGCCAAGTTCGGAGCGGACCTTCCTACGAGCAGTACTTC.

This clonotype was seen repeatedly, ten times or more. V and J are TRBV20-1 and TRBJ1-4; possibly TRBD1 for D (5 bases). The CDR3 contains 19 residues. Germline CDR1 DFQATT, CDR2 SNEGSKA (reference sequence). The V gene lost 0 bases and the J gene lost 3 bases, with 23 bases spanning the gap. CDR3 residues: CSARDAYRGGETPNEKLFF. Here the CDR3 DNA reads TGCAGTGCTAGAGATGCTTATAGGGGAGGCGAAACTCCTAATGAAAAACTGTTTTTT.

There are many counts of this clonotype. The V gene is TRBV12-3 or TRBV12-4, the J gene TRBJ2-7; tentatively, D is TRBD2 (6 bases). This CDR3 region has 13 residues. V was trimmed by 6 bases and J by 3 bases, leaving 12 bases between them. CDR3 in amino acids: CASSPGGFYEQYF. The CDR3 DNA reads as TGTGCCAGCAGCCCCGGGGGTTTCTACGAGCAGTACTTC.

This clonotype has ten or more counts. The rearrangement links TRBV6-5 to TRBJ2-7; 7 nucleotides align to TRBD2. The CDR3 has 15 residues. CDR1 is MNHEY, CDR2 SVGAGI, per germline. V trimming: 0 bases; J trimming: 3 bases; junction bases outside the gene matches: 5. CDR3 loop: CASSYSSSGYYEQYF. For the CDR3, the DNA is TGTGCCAGCAGTTACTCGTCTAGCGGCTACTACGAGCAGTACTTC.

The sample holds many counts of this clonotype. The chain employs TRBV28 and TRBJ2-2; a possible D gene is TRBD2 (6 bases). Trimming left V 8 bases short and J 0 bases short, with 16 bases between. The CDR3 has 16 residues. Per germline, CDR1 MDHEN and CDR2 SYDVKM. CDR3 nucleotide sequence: TGTGCCAGCCTTCTCGCGGGGTTCGCGAACACCGGGGAGCTGTTTTTT. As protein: CASLLAGFANTGELFF. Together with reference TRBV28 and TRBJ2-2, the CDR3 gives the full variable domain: DVKVTQSSRYLVKRTGEKVFLECVQDMDHENMFWYRQDPGLGLRLIYFSYDVKMKEKGDIPEGYSVSREKKERFSLILESASTNQTSMYLCASLLAGFANTGELFFGEGSRLTVL.

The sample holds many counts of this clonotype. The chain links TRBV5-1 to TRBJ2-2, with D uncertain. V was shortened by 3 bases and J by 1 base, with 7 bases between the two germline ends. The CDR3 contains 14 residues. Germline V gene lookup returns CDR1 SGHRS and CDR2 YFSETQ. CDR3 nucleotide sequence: TGCGCCAGCAGCTGGGAAATGAACACCGGGGAGCTGTTTTTT. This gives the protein CASSWEMNTGELFF.

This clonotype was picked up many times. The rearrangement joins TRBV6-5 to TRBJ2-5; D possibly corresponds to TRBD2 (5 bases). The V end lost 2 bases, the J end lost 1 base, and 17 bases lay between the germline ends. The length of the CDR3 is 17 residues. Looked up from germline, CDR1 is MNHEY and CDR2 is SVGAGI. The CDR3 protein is CASSYPLTRTSQETQYF. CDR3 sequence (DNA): TGTGCCAGCAGTTACCCCCTCACCAGGACTTCCCAAGAGACCCAGTACTTC.

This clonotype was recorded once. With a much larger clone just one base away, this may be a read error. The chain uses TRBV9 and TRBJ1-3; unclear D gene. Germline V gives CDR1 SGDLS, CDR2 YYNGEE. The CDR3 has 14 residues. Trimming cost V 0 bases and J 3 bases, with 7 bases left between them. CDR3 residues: CASSVDGFGNTIYF. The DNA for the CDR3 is TGTGCCAGCAGCGTAGATGGCTTTGGAAACACCATATATTTT.

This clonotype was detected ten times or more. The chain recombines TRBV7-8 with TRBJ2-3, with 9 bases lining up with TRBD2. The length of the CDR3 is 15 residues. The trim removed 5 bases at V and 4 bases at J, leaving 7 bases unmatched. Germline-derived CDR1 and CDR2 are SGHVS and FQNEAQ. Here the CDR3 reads CASSPGTSLPDTQYF. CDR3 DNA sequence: TGTGCCAGCAGCCCCGGGACTAGCTTGCCAGATACGCAGTATTTT.

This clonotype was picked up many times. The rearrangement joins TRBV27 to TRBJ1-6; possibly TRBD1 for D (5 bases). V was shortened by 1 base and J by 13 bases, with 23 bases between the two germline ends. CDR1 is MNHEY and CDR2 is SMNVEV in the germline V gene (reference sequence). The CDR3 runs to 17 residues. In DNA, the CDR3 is TGTGCCAGCAGTTTATTTTCGGGGGAAGGTTGGATTCACCCCCTCCACTTT. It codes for CASSLFSGEGWIHPLHF.

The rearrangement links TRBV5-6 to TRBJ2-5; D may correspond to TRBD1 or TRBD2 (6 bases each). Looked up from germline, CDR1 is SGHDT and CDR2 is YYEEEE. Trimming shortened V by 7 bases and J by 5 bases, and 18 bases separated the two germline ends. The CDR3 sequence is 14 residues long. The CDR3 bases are TGTGCCAGCGTCCTAGGGGGGAGCGGGGAGACCCAGTACTTC. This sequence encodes CASVLGGSGETQYF.

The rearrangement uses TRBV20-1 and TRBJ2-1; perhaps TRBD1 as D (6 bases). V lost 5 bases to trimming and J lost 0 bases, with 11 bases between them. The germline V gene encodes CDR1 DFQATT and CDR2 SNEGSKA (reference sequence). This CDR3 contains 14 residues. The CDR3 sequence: CSALQGSSYNEQFF. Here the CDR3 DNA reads TGCAGTGCTCTACAGGGAAGCTCCTACAATGAGCAGTTCTTC.

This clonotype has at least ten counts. The CDR3, as DNA: TGTGCCATCAGTGAAGTTCGTGAGCGGGGCGGGGAGCTGTTTTTT. Translation: CAISEVRERGGELFF. The rearrangement links TRBV10-3 to TRBJ2-2; TRBD2 aligns across 7 bases. The CDR3 loop spans 15 amino acids. The germline V gene encodes CDR1 ENHRY and CDR2 SYGVKD. Germline trimming cut 3 bases from V and 7 bases from J; bases unmatched to any gene: 8.

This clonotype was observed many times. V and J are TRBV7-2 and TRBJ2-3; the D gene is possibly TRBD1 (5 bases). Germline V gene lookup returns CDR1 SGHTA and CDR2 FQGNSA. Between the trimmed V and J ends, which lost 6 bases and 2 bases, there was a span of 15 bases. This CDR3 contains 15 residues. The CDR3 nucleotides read TGTGCCAGCAGACAGGACCACCCTCCCACAGATACGCAGTATTTT. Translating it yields CASRQDHPPTDTQYF. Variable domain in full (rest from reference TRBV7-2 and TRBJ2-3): GAGVSQSPSNKVTEKGKDVELRCDPISGHTALYWYRQSLGQGLEFLIYFQGNSAPDKSGLPSDRFSAERTGGSVSTLTIQRTQQEDSAVYLCASRQDHPPTDTQYFGPGTRLTVL.

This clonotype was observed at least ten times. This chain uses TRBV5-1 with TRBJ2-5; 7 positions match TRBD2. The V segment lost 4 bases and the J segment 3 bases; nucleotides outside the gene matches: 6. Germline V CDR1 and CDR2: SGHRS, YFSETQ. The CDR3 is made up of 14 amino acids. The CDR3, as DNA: TGCGCCAGCAGCGAAGTGGGAGGGGAAGAGACCCAGTACTTC. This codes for CASSEVGGEETQYF. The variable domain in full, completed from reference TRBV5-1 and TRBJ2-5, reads KAGVTQTPRYLIKTRGQQVTLSCSPISGHRSVSWYQQTPGQGLQFLFEYFSETQRNKGNFPGRFSGRQFSNSRSEMNVSTLELGDSALYLCASSEVGGEETQYFGPGTRLLVL.

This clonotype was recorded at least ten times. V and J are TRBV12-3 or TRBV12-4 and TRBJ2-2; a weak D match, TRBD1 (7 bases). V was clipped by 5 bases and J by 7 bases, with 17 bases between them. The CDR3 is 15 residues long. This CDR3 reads CASSPRGGGNGELFF. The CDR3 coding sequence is TGTGCCAGCAGTCCAAGAGGGGGCGGGAACGGGGAGCTGTTTTTT.

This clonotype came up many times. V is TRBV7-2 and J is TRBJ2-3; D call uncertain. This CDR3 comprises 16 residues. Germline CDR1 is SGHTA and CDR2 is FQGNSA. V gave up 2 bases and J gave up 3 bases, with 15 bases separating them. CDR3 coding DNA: TGTGCCAGCAGCTTACTCGTCTTTCCGGCAACAGATACGCAGTATTTT. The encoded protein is CASSLLVFPATDTQYF.

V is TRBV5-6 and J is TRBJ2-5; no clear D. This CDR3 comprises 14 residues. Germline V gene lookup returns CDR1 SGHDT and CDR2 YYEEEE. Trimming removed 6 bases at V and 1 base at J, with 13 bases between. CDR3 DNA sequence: TGTGCCAGCAAAAGTGGGCCGGTCCAAGAGACCCAGTACTTC. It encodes CASKSGPVQETQYF.

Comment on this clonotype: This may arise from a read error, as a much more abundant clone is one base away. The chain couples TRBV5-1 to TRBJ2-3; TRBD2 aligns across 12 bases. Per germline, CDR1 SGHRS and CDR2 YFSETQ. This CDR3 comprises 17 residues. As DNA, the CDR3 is TGCGCCAGCAGCACGGGACTAGCGGGCTACACCACAGATAAGCAGTATTTT. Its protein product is CASSTGLAGYTTDKQYF.

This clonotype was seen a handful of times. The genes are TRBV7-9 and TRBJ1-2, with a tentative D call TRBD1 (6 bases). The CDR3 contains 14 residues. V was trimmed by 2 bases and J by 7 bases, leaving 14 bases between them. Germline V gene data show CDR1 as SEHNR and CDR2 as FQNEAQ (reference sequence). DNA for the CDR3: TGTGCCAGCAGCTTAAAACAGGGAGCGGGTGGCTACACCTTC. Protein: CASSLKQGAGGYTF.

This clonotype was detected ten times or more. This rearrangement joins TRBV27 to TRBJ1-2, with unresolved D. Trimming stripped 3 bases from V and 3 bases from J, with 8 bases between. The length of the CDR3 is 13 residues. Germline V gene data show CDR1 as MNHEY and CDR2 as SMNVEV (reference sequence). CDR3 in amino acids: CASSFGLDYGYTF. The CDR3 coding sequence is TGTGCCAGCAGTTTTGGCTTAGACTATGGCTACACCTTC.

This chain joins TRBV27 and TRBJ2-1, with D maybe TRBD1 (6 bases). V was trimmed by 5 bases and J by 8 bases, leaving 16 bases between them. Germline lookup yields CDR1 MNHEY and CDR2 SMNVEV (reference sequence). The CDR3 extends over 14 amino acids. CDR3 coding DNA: TGTGCCAGCAGTCGTCGAGGGGGAGTCGATGAGCAGTTCTTC. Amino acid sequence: CASSRRGGVDEQFF.

In DNA, the CDR3 is TGCGCTGTCCAGGGACAGAACTATGGCTACACCTTC. Amino acid sequence: CAVQGQNYGYTF. The rearrangement joins TRBV29-1 to TRBJ1-2, with 7 positions matching TRBD1. CDR1 is SQVTM, CDR2 ANQGSEA, per germline. The CDR3 runs to 12 residues.

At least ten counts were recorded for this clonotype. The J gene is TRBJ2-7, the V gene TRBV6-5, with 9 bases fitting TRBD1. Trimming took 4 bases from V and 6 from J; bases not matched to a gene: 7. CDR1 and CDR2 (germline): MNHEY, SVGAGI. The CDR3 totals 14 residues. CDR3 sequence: CASSSGQGLGEQYF. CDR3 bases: TGTGCCAGCAGTTCGGGACAGGGATTGGGCGAGCAGTACTTC.

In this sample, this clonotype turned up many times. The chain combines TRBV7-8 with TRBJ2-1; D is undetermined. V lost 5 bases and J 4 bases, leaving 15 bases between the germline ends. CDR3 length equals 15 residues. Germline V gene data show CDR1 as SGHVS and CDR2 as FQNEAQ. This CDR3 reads CASSPWIYKYNEQFF. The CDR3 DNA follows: TGTGCCAGCAGCCCTTGGATATACAAATACAATGAGCAGTTCTTC. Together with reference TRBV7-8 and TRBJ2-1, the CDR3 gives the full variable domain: GAGVSQSPRYKVAKRGQDVALRCDPISGHVSLFWYQQALGQGPEFLTYFQNEAQLDKSGLPSDRFFAERPEGSVSTLKIQRTQQEDSAVYLCASSPWIYKYNEQFFGPGTRLTVL.